These 4 T cell receptor beta chains originate from one sample sequenced in a study of blood T cell repertoires in COVID-19. Profiled with immunoSEQ multiplex PCR; TCRdb holds only in-frame clones, not every one. In the table there are tens of thousands of clones, about 92% of which are singletons. The sequenced sample was peripheral blood. The receptors were sampled from a man in his forties or fifties with COVID-19, enrolled during active disease.

V gene TRBV29-1 combines with J gene TRBJ2-3; 12 bases agree with TRBD1. Germline CDR1 and CDR2: SQVTM and ANQGSEA. The CDR3 has 13 amino acids. Trimming took 6 bases from V and 4 from J; bases not matched to a gene: 2. The CDR3 spells CSVGTGGSDTQYF. DNA of the CDR3: TGCAGCGTGGGGACAGGGGGCTCAGATACGCAGTATTTT.

This chain links TRBV7-8 with TRBJ1-2, with a possible D match to TRBD1 (5 bases). The V and J ends lost 5 bases and 6 bases respectively, with 13 bases between them. Germline V gene sequence: CDR1 SGHVS, CDR2 FQNEAQ. CDR3 length: 13 amino acids. CDR3 in amino acids: CASSARQYDGYTF. CDR3 in DNA: TGTGCCAGCAGCGCCAGACAGTACGATGGCTACACCTTC.

This chain joins TRBV4-3 and TRBJ2-3; 10 bases match TRBD2. Germline assignment: CDR1 LGHNA and CDR2 YSLEER. V dropped 0 bases and J dropped 10; count of bases not matched to a gene: 10. This CDR3 region has 16 residues. This CDR3 reads CASSQDYGLAGAAQYF. The CDR3 nucleotides are TGCGCCAGCAGCCAAGATTATGGGCTAGCGGGGGCTGCGCAGTATTTT.

In DNA, the CDR3 is TGTGCCAGCAGTTTAAGGCCGGACACCTATAATTCACCCCTCCACTTT. It codes for CASSLRPDTYNSPLHF. This rearrangement joins TRBV27 to TRBJ1-6; a weak D match, TRBD1 (5 bases). The germline gives CDR1 MNHEY, CDR2 SMNVEV (reference sequence). The CDR3 consists of 16 residues. Trimming left V 2 bases short and J 2 bases short, with 10 bases between.